The 30 T cell receptor beta chains below come from one sample, sequenced in a study of cytomegalovirus exposure and HLA in healthy donors. Use of 60 Vbeta and 13 Jbeta primers characterized the PCR. The method was immunoSEQ multiplex PCR; TCRdb's version includes in-frame clones alone and lacks a portion of them. This sample has under 200,000 clones; 75% to 90% occur once, and the top ten carry under 3%. Input material: PBMCs. All receptors come from a male donor in good health and CMV-seronegative.

The chain couples TRBV29-1 to TRBJ2-7; unclear D gene. V lost 5 bases to trimming and J lost 3 bases, with 14 bases between them. The germline CDR1 and CDR2 sequences are SQVTM and ANQGSEA. This CDR3 is 13 amino acids long. The CDR3 DNA sequence: TGCAGCGTTCTTTCCGACGGGTACTACGAGCAGTACTTC. Translation gives CSVLSDGYYEQYF.

V and J are TRBV6-5 and TRBJ1-2, with a weak D call TRBD1 (6 bases). The CDR3 length is 14 residues. Looked up from germline, CDR1 is MNHEY and CDR2 is SVGAGI. With 6 bases removed from V and 2 bases from J, the gap between germline ends came to 13 bases. CDR3 in amino acids: CASREFGQNYGYTF. The CDR3 DNA sequence: TGTGCCAGCAGGGAGTTTGGACAGAACTATGGCTACACCTTC.

The chain employs TRBV5-1 and TRBJ2-5; TRBD2 matches at 10 bases. The CDR3 runs 17 residues. V lost 1 base and J lost 5; bases outside the gene matches: 11. CDR1 and CDR2 (germline): SGHRS, YFSETQ. The DNA for the CDR3 is TGCGCCAGCAGCTTGTCGACTAGCGGGTATCGTTGGGAGACCCAGTACTTC. It encodes CASSLSTSGYRWETQYF.

The V gene is TRBV5-1, the J gene TRBJ2-1; TRBD2 aligns across 7 bases. V was pared by 0 bases and J by 1 base, with 7 bases of the junction left unmatched. CDR1 and CDR2 from the germline V gene are SGHRS and YFSETQ. The CDR3 runs 17 residues. CDR3 bases: TGCGCCAGCAGCTTGGGGGGCGGGGGTAGGTCCTACAATGAGCAGTTCTTC. Protein sequence: CASSLGGGGRSYNEQFF.

The chain carries TRBV27 and TRBJ1-2; D is ambiguous. Germline V gives CDR1 MNHEY, CDR2 SMNVEV (reference sequence). The length of the CDR3 is 14 residues. V dropped 3 bases and J dropped 8 bases, with 16 bases sitting between them. The CDR3: CASSFSRQAWGYTF. CDR3 DNA sequence: TGTGCCAGCAGTTTTTCCCGGCAGGCCTGGGGCTACACCTTC.

V and J are TRBV7-6 and TRBJ1-6, with D tentatively TRBD1 (5 bases). CDR3 length equals 14 residues. The V gene's germline CDR1 is SGHVS and CDR2 FNYEAQ. V shed 5 bases and J shed 6 bases, with 11 bases lying between them. The CDR3, as DNA: TGTGCCAGCAGCACGGGACTCCCTAATTCACCCCTCCACTTT. Its protein product is CASSTGLPNSPLHF.

This clone was counted between two and nine times. V gene TRBV5-4 combines with J gene TRBJ1-1; 8 positions agree with TRBD1. This CDR3 contains 13 residues. The trim removed 4 bases at V and 4 bases at J, leaving 3 bases unmatched. The germline V gene has CDR1 SGHNT and CDR2 YYREEE (reference sequence). The CDR3 nucleotides are TGTGCCAGCAGCGCAGACAGGGGCACTGAAGCTTTCTTT. This gives the protein CASSADRGTEAFF.

The rearrangement uses TRBV4-1 and TRBJ2-5; D may be TRBD2 (7 bases). The germline CDR1 and CDR2 sequences are MGHRA and YSYEKL. The CDR3 consists of 16 residues. The germline V and J ends were trimmed by 0 bases and 4 bases, with 15 bases remaining between them. In DNA, the CDR3 is TGCGCCAGCAGCCAAGATCGAACGGGGGGCGGAGAGACCCAGTACTTC. Translated: CASSQDRTGGGETQYF.

The rearrangement joins TRBV6-5 to TRBJ2-7; 8 positions match TRBD2. Germline V lookup: CDR1 MNHEY, CDR2 SVGAGI. The V gene end was trimmed by 4 bases and the J gene end by 6 bases; junction bases not matched to a gene: 8. The CDR3 has 14 residues. The CDR3 is CASSSTGGVAEQYF. CDR3 nucleotide sequence: TGTGCCAGCAGTTCGACGGGGGGGGTCGCCGAGCAGTACTTC.

The chain has TRBV7-2 and TRBJ1-2; the match to TRBD1 covers 7 bases. The CDR3 totals 14 residues. Germline values: CDR1 SGHTA, CDR2 FQGNSA. With 0 bases clipped from V and 14 bases from J, the junction kept 12 bases outside the gene matches. The DNA for the CDR3 is TGTGCCAGCAGCTTAGCAGGGGGCGCGTTCTTGTTGACCTTC. Protein sequence: CASSLAGGAFLLTF. The whole variable domain, filled in from reference TRBV7-2 and TRBJ1-2, reads GAGVSQSPSNKVTEKGKDVELRCDPISGHTALYWYRQSLGQGLEFLIYFQGNSAPDKSGLPSDRFSAERTGGSVSTLTIQRTQQEDSAVYLCASSLAGGAFLLTFGSGTRLTVV.

The V gene is TRBV10-2, the J gene TRBJ1-4; TRBD1 matches 8 bases. Germline V gene data show CDR1 as WSHSY and CDR2 as SAAADI. Trimming took 6 bases from V and 3 from J; bases not matched to a gene: 6. The CDR3 covers 15 residues. CDR3: CASRSWTGSNEKLFF. CDR3 bases: TGCGCCAGCAGATCATGGACAGGGTCTAATGAAAAACTGTTTTTT.

This clone was picked up a small number of times. The V call is TRBV6-5, the J call TRBJ1-2; D not certain. Trimming cost V 6 bases and J 2 bases, with 16 bases left between them. Germline CDR1 is MNHEY and CDR2 is SVGAGI. CDR3 length: 15 residues. The CDR3 is CASSLGVRANYGYTF. The DNA for the CDR3 is TGTGCCAGCAGCCTTGGAGTTCGAGCCAACTATGGCTACACCTTC.

The rearrangement links TRBV7-2 to TRBJ1-2; 9 nucleotides match TRBD1. The length of the CDR3 is 16 residues. Looked up from germline, CDR1 is SGHTA and CDR2 is FQGNSA. The V gene end was trimmed by 1 base and the J gene end by 4 bases; junction bases not matched to a gene: 7. The CDR3 sequence is CASSLGSLDRGYGYTF. Written as DNA, the CDR3 is TGTGCCAGCAGCTTAGGATCCTTGGACAGGGGCTATGGCTACACCTTC.

V is TRBV14 and J is TRBJ2-5; no reliable D call. This CDR3 contains 13 residues. The germline V and J ends were trimmed by 3 bases and 4 bases, with 9 bases remaining between them. CDR1 is SGHDN and CDR2 is FVKESK in the germline V gene. The CDR3 coding sequence is TGTGCCAGCAGCCACCGAGTGAGAGAGACCCAGTACTTC. Its translation: CASSHRVRETQYF.

The CDR3 DNA reads TGTGCCAGCAGTTACGAGAGGGTAGACTCTGGAAACACCATATATTTT. Translating gives CASSYERVDSGNTIYF. The J gene is TRBJ1-3, the V gene TRBV6-6; D not resolved. The V gene lost 2 bases and the J gene lost 0 bases, with 11 bases spanning the gap. Germline assignment: CDR1 MNHNY and CDR2 SVGAGI (reference sequence). The CDR3 extends over 16 amino acids.

The gene calls are TRBV6-1 and TRBJ1-2; 7 bases map to TRBD1. The length of the CDR3 is 16 residues. Per the germline V gene, CDR1 is MNHNS and CDR2 is SASEGT. Losses at the gene ends were 4 bases for V and 7 bases for J; bases not matched to a gene: 15. The CDR3 loop is CASSGTPRQGIGGYTF. CDR3 in DNA: TGTGCCAGCAGTGGAACCCCCCGACAGGGTATTGGTGGCTACACCTTC.

The chain has TRBV6-5 and TRBJ2-3; no reliable D call. Trimming stripped 4 bases from V and 1 base from J, with 6 bases between. CDR3 size: 13 residues. CDR1 MNHEY and CDR2 SVGAGI come from the germline V gene. The CDR3 protein is CASSSPGTDTQYF. The CDR3 DNA reads as TGTGCCAGCAGTTCACCGGGCACAGATACGCAGTATTTT.

Regarding this clone: Other DNA sequences of this sample code for an identical CDR3. V is TRBV13 and J is TRBJ2-5, with 10 bases matching TRBD2. Germline V gene sequence: CDR1 PRHDT, CDR2 FYEKMQ (reference sequence). This CDR3 region has 15 residues. Germline trimming cut 1 base from V and 4 bases from J; bases unmatched to any gene: 3. DNA for the CDR3: TGTGCCAGCAGCTTAGATAGCGGGGGGTTAGAGACCCAGTACTTC. Residues: CASSLDSGGLETQYF.

The rearrangement joins TRBV10-3 to TRBJ2-7; TRBD2 aligns across 9 bases. The germline V gene has CDR1 ENHRY and CDR2 SYGVKD. The CDR3 has 13 amino acids. J gave up 3 bases and V 6 bases, and 3 bases lay outside the gene matches. The CDR3 DNA sequence: TGTGCCATCAGGGGCGGGGGGGTCTACGAGCAGTACTTC. This translates into CAIRGGGVYEQYF.

The V call is TRBV18, the J call TRBJ1-5; the match to TRBD1 covers 9 bases. This CDR3 region has 15 residues. Germline CDR1 reads KGHSH; CDR2 reads LQKENI. The junction had 3 bases not matched to a gene; V was cut back by 3 bases and J by 3 bases. CDR3 DNA: TGTGCCAGCTCACCCGGGACAGGGTTCAATCAGCCCCAGCATTTT. Protein: CASSPGTGFNQPQHF.

There are a few counts of this clone. The V gene is TRBV19, the J gene TRBJ2-7; possibly TRBD1 for D (7 bases). CDR3 length: 16 amino acids. CDR1 is LNHDA, CDR2 SQIVND, per germline (reference sequence). V was clipped by 7 bases and J by 5 bases, with 24 bases between them. The CDR3 reads CASKKRQGMGGDEQYF. The CDR3 DNA sequence: TGTGCCAGTAAGAAGAGACAGGGAATGGGAGGTGACGAGCAGTACTTC.

V usage is TRBV12-5 and J usage is TRBJ1-5, with a possible D match to TRBD1 (5 bases). CDR3 size: 17 residues. Trimming pared 0 bases from V and 0 bases from J, leaving 12 bases between. The germline gives CDR1 LGHNT, CDR2 FRNRAP. Here the CDR3 reads CASGLVWGRHSNQPQHF. The CDR3 region has the DNA TGTGCTAGTGGTTTGGTCTGGGGCAGACATAGCAATCAGCCCCAGCATTTT. Supplemented by reference TRBV12-5 and TRBJ1-5, the full variable domain reads DARVTQTPRHKVTEMGQEVTMRCQPILGHNTVFWYRQTMMQGLELLAYFRNRAPLDDSGMPKDRFSAEMPDATLATLKIQPSEPRDSAVYFCASGLVWGRHSNQPQHFGDGTRLSIL.

As DNA, the CDR3 is TGTGCCAGCAGGGGGGACAGGGGGTTCTTCAATGAGCAGTTCTTC. Its protein product is CASRGDRGFFNEQFF. This chain links TRBV2 with TRBJ2-1, with 11 bases identical to TRBD1. Germline V lookup: CDR1 SNHLY, CDR2 FYNNEI. CDR3 length equals 15 residues. Trimming at V came to 6 bases and at J to 6 bases, leaving 7 bases not matched to a gene.

This clone was picked up a small number of times. In DNA form, the CDR3 reads TGTGCCAGTAGATATGCAAACAGGGGGAATTCACCCCTCCACTTT. It yields the protein CASRYANRGNSPLHF. The rearrangement links TRBV19 to TRBJ1-6, with 8 nucleotides matching TRBD1. Germline values: CDR1 LNHDA, CDR2 SQIVND (reference sequence). The CDR3 length is 15 residues. J gave up 7 bases and V 6 bases, and 8 bases lay outside the gene matches. The complete variable domain, with remaining parts taken from reference TRBV19 and TRBJ1-6, reads DGGITQSPKYLFRKEGQNVTLSCEQNLNHDAMYWYRQDPGQGLRLIYYSQIVNDFQKGDIAEGYSVSREKKESFPLTVTSAQKNPTAFYLCASRYANRGNSPLHFGNGTRLTVT.

The rearrangement joins TRBV11-2 to TRBJ2-3, with D unclear. V lost 6 bases to trimming and J lost 4 bases, with 11 bases between them. Germline-derived CDR1 and CDR2 are SGHAT and FQNNGV. The CDR3 sequence is 13 residues long. CDR3 loop: CASRTTDADTQYF. CDR3 nucleotides: TGTGCCAGCAGAACTACGGATGCAGATACGCAGTATTTT.

The J gene is TRBJ1-2, the V gene TRBV6-6, with unresolved D. V was cut by 4 bases and J by 7 bases, with 19 bases left in between. CDR1 MNHNY and CDR2 SVGAGI come from the germline V gene (reference sequence). The CDR3 has 15 residues. CDR3 region: CASSFTVTSGSGYTF. In DNA, the CDR3 is TGTGCCAGCAGTTTCACGGTAACTAGCGGCAGTGGCTACACCTTC.

This chain uses TRBV11-2 with TRBJ2-1, with no clear D. Germline CDR1 SGHAT, CDR2 FQNNGV. Between the trimmed V and J ends, which lost 3 bases and 2 bases, there was a span of 2 bases. The CDR3 is 12 residues long. The CDR3: CASSFAYNEQFF. The CDR3 DNA reads as TGTGCCAGCAGCTTCGCCTACAATGAGCAGTTCTTC.

This clone was recorded a few times. This sequence joins TRBV20-1 and TRBJ1-1; D not certain. The CDR3 runs to 11 residues. V dropped 3 bases and J dropped 3 bases, with 5 bases sitting between them. Germline values: CDR1 DFQATT, CDR2 SNEGSKA (reference sequence). The CDR3 nucleotides read TGCAGTGCTAGCGAGGACACTGAAGCTTTCTTT. It codes for CSASEDTEAFF.

The chain carries TRBV28 and TRBJ2-3; D is possibly TRBD1 (6 bases). Per germline, CDR1 MDHEN and CDR2 SYDVKM. The CDR3 length is 18 residues. V lost 5 bases to trimming and J lost 4 bases, with 25 bases between them. CDR3 sequence reads: CASSGFTGFSDDADTQYF. The DNA of the CDR3 is TGTGCCAGCAGTGGGTTTACAGGGTTTTCAGACGACGCAGATACGCAGTATTTT.

There are a few counts of this clone. The V call is TRBV5-6, the J call TRBJ1-1; a possible D gene is TRBD1 (5 bases). CDR3 length: 15 residues. Looked up from germline, CDR1 is SGHDT and CDR2 is YYEEEE. V was trimmed by 4 bases and J by 1 base, leaving 14 bases between them. In nucleotides, the CDR3 is TGTGCCAGCAGCGTTGTTGCCGGGGGGAACACTGAAGCTTTCTTT. Protein sequence: CASSVVAGGNTEAFF. Combining the CDR3 with reference TRBV5-6 and TRBJ1-1 gives the whole variable domain DAGVTQSPTHLIKTRGQQVTLRCSPKSGHDTVSWYQQALGQGPQFIFQYYEEEERQRGNFPDRFSGHQFPNYSSELNVNALLLGDSALYLCASSVVAGGNTEAFFGQGTRLTVV.